The 27 T cell receptor beta chains presented below share a single source sample, sequenced in a study of blood T cell repertoires in COVID-19. Using immunoSEQ multiplex PCR, the repertoire was profiled, and TCRdb retains in-frame clones only, with some absent. The sample shows around 200,000 clones, around 86% of them seen only once. Specimen: peripheral blood. Receptor source: a man aged 35 to 55 with acute or convalescent COVID-19.

V is TRBV15 and J is TRBJ2-7; 7 bases match TRBD1. The CDR3 extends over 14 amino acids. After removal of 1 base from V and 4 bases from J, the junction contained 4 bases not matched to a gene. The germline V gene encodes CDR1 LNHNV and CDR2 YYDKDF (reference sequence). As DNA, the CDR3 is TGTGCCACCAGCAGAGTCAGGGGGTTGTACGAGCAGTACTTC. It specifies CATSRVRGLYEQYF.

V and J are TRBV28 and TRBJ2-1, with D possibly TRBD1 on 6 matching bases. CDR1 is MDHEN and CDR2 is SYDVKM in the germline V gene. The CDR3 sequence is 11 residues long. V shed 5 bases and J shed 10 bases, with 9 bases lying between them. The CDR3 nucleotides are TGTGCCAGCAGTACCAGGGGCGAGCAGTTCTTC. This gives the protein CASSTRGEQFF.

J is TRBJ1-6 and V is TRBV27; 8 bases align to TRBD1. The germline gives CDR1 MNHEY, CDR2 SMNVEV (reference sequence). The length of the CDR3 is 19 residues. The V and J ends lost 1 base and 4 bases, in that order; junction bases with no gene match: 12. CDR3 bases: TGTGCCAGCAGTTTATTGGCAGGGGGCGCAGGGAGTTATAATTCACCCCTCCACTTT. Translated: CASSLLAGGAGSYNSPLHF.

In its sample, this clone was seen once. This CDR3 reads CASSQWQGAGGELFF. The CDR3, as DNA: TGTGCCAGCAGCCAGTGGCAGGGGGCGGGCGGGGAGCTGTTTTTT. The rearrangement links TRBV3-1 (or the pseudogene TRBV3-2) to TRBJ2-2, with 8 nucleotides matching TRBD1. Germline V lookup: CDR1 LGHDT, CDR2 YNNKEL (reference sequence). The J segment lost 7 bases and the V segment lost 3 bases, leaving 7 bases of the junction unmatched. This CDR3 spans 15 amino acids.

This sequence joins TRBV19 and TRBJ2-3; unclear D gene. From germline, CDR1 is LNHDA and CDR2 SQIVND (reference sequence). V lost 5 bases to trimming and J lost 1 base, with 7 bases between them. This CDR3 region has 13 residues. The CDR3 here is CASSPRGTDTQYF. For the CDR3, the DNA is TGTGCCAGTAGTCCCCGAGGCACAGATACGCAGTATTTT.

V usage is TRBV12-3 or TRBV12-4 and J usage is TRBJ2-5; D is undetermined. The CDR3 consists of 11 residues. Trimming left V 2 bases short and J 5 bases short, with 3 bases between. CDR3 amino acids: CASSLSETQYF. The CDR3 coding sequence is TGTGCCAGCAGTTTAAGCGAGACCCAGTACTTC.

The chain links TRBV28 to TRBJ1-5; D not resolved. This CDR3 contains 16 residues. Germline-derived CDR1 and CDR2 are MDHEN and SYDVKM. Trimming shortened V by 3 bases and J by 1 base, and 13 bases separated the two germline ends. DNA of the CDR3: TGTGCCAGCAGTTTTCTTCAACCTGCGAGCAATCAGCCCCAGCATTTT. The encoded protein is CASSFLQPASNQPQHF.

This clone appeared a single time. V is TRBV15 and J is TRBJ1-2, with D perhaps TRBD1 (6 bases). The CDR3 contains 14 residues. The germline gives CDR1 LNHNV, CDR2 YYDKDF (reference sequence). V was clipped by 0 bases and J by 3 bases, with 8 bases between them. The CDR3 sequence is CATSRETGYYGYTF. DNA for the CDR3: TGTGCCACCAGCAGAGAAACAGGGTACTATGGCTACACCTTC. The whole variable domain, filled in from reference TRBV15 and TRBJ1-2, reads DAMVIQNPRYQVTQFGKPVTLSCSQTLNHNVMYWYQQKSSQAPKLLFHYYDKDFNNEADTPDNFQSRRPNTSFCFLDIRSPGLGDTAMYLCATSRETGYYGYTFGSGTRLTVV.

This chain connects TRBV6-1 to TRBJ1-4; TRBD1 matches at 8 bases. CDR3 length: 17 residues. V trimming: 0 bases; J trimming: 7 bases; junction bases outside the gene matches: 10. The germline gives CDR1 MNHNS, CDR2 SASEGT. The CDR3 sequence: CASSEARGRGGREKLFF. The DNA for the CDR3 is TGTGCCAGCAGTGAAGCCAGGGGGCGAGGGGGACGTGAAAAACTGTTTTTT.

This rearrangement joins TRBV4-3 to TRBJ2-7; 8 bases line up with TRBD1. The CDR3 is 15 amino acids. The ends lost 2 bases at V and 1 base at J; junction bases unmatched: 4. Looked up from germline, CDR1 is LGHNA and CDR2 is YSLEER. The CDR3 coding sequence is TGCGCCAGCAGCCAACTCCAGGGGGCGTCCTACGAGCAGTACTTC. This sequence encodes CASSQLQGASYEQYF.

The chain recombines TRBV6-5 with TRBJ2-7; 10 positions match TRBD1. The germline CDR1 and CDR2 sequences are MNHEY and SVGAGI. The ends lost 10 bases at V and 6 bases at J; junction bases unmatched: 15. This CDR3 has 15 residues. The CDR3 sequence is CATTYRQGALGEQYF. The CDR3 DNA reads as TGTGCCACCACATACCGACAGGGGGCGCTGGGCGAGCAGTACTTC.

The chain carries TRBV7-6 and TRBJ2-3; no clear D gene. In germline, CDR1 is SGHVS, CDR2 FNYEAQ. The V gene lost 5 bases and the J gene lost 1 base, with 13 bases spanning the gap. This CDR3 contains 15 residues. This CDR3 is CASSALAARTDTQYF. The CDR3, as DNA: TGTGCCAGCAGCGCCTTGGCGGCTCGCACAGATACGCAGTATTTT.

This chain joins TRBV5-1 and TRBJ1-4; perhaps TRBD1 as D (6 bases). With 3 bases removed from V and 5 bases from J, the gap between germline ends came to 11 bases. Germline CDR1 is SGHRS and CDR2 is YFSETQ. CDR3 length: 14 amino acids. CDR3 nucleotides: TGCGCCAGCAGCTCAGGACAGCACAATGAAAAACTGTTTTTT. Its protein is CASSSGQHNEKLFF. Supplemented by reference TRBV5-1 and TRBJ1-4, the full variable domain reads KAGVTQTPRYLIKTRGQQVTLSCSPISGHRSVSWYQQTPGQGLQFLFEYFSETQRNKGNFPGRFSGRQFSNSRSEMNVSTLELGDSALYLCASSSGQHNEKLFFGSGTQLSVL.

Regarding this clone: Other DNA sequences in this sample translate to the same CDR3. The V call is TRBV19, the J call TRBJ1-1; possibly TRBD1 for D (6 bases). V was clipped by 6 bases and J by 3 bases, with 11 bases between them. CDR3 length: 13 residues. Germline V gene sequence: CDR1 LNHDA, CDR2 SQIVND (reference sequence). CDR3 in DNA: TGTGCCAGTAGAATGGGGGCGGACACTGAAGCTTTCTTT. Its protein product is CASRMGADTEAFF.

The V gene is TRBV7-2, the J gene TRBJ2-1; D is undetermined. The CDR3 extends over 12 amino acids. V lost 5 bases and J 5 bases, leaving 7 bases between the germline ends. The germline V gene has CDR1 SGHTA and CDR2 FQGNSA. CDR3 in DNA: TGTGCCAGCAGCCCCCCTAACAATGAGCAGTTCTTC. This encodes CASSPPNNEQFF.

The rearrangement links TRBV19 to TRBJ1-5; TRBD1 matches 8 bases. Germline values: CDR1 LNHDA, CDR2 SQIVND (reference sequence). V lost 5 bases to trimming and J lost 2 bases; unmatched junction nucleotides: 5. This CDR3 contains 15 residues. Written as DNA, the CDR3 is TGTGCCAGTAGTCACCAGGGGGCCGGCAATCAGCCCCAGCATTTT. Protein sequence: CASSHQGAGNQPQHF.

The chain joins TRBV4-1 to TRBJ2-7; 15 nucleotides align to TRBD2. The CDR3 spans 14 residues. The trim removed 4 bases at V and 7 bases at J, leaving 2 bases unmatched. Germline V gives CDR1 MGHRA, CDR2 YSYEKL. The CDR3 spells CASSPGLAGGEQYF. The DNA for the CDR3 is TGCGCCAGCAGCCCAGGACTAGCGGGGGGGGAGCAGTACTTC.

The rearrangement uses TRBV2 and TRBJ2-7; TRBD1 aligns across 7 bases. Germline CDR1 and CDR2: SNHLY and FYNNEI. This CDR3 has 18 residues. The J segment lost 4 bases and the V segment lost 5 bases, leaving 20 bases of the junction unmatched. The CDR3 protein is CASSQSGRGGMFAYEQYF. The DNA of the CDR3 is TGTGCCAGCAGTCAGAGTGGCCGAGGGGGCATGTTCGCTTACGAGCAGTACTTC.

This chain links TRBV6-5 with TRBJ1-2, with 8 bases identical to TRBD1. Germline assignment: CDR1 MNHEY and CDR2 SVGAGI. V gave up 5 bases and J gave up 4 bases; unmatched junction bases: 6. The CDR3 extends over 14 amino acids. The DNA for the CDR3 is TGTGCCAGCAGTCGCAGGGGGCGCAGCTATGGCTACACCTTC. This gives the protein CASSRRGRSYGYTF.

The V call is TRBV6-5, the J call TRBJ1-2; 8 bases match TRBD1. CDR3 length: 14 amino acids. V gave up 6 bases and J gave up 4 bases; unmatched junction bases: 7. Looked up from germline, CDR1 is MNHEY and CDR2 is SVGAGI. CDR3 in DNA: TGTGCCAGCAGCATAACAGGGGGTGCCTATGGCTACACCTTC. It translates to CASSITGGAYGYTF.

Comments on this clone: Distinct nucleotide sequences in the sample also encode this CDR3. This sequence joins TRBV24-1 and TRBJ2-5; 9 nucleotides line up with TRBD2. Trimming cost V 7 bases and J 4 bases; bases outside gene matches: 9. This CDR3 comprises 15 residues. CDR1 and CDR2 (germline): KGHDR, SFDVKD. CDR3 DNA: TGTGCCACCAGCGATAAAGCGGGGGGCGCAGAGACCCAGTACTTC. Its translation is CATSDKAGGAETQYF.

The rearrangement joins TRBV5-6 to TRBJ1-1; D remains ambiguous. Germline loops: CDR1 SGHDT, CDR2 YYEEEE. The length of the CDR3 is 13 residues. Trimming stripped 0 bases from V and 6 bases from J, with 9 bases between. In nucleotides, the CDR3 is TGTGCCAGCAGCTTGGCCGGTCATTCTGAAGCTTTCTTT. Protein: CASSLAGHSEAFF.

The chain employs TRBV28 and TRBJ2-7, with D possibly TRBD1 on 5 matching bases. The CDR3 length is 14 residues. Trimming removed 5 bases at V and 7 bases at J, with 18 bases between. Germline V gene sequence: CDR1 MDHEN, CDR2 SYDVKM. The CDR3 loop reads CASSPPGRGFEQYF. In DNA form, the CDR3 reads TGTGCCAGCAGTCCCCCGGGTAGGGGTTTTGAGCAGTACTTC.

The chain has TRBV6-5 and TRBJ2-7; 8 nucleotides align to TRBD2. This CDR3 region has 14 residues. The V gene's germline CDR1 is MNHEY and CDR2 SVGAGI. V dropped 3 bases and J dropped 5; count of bases not matched to a gene: 6. The CDR3 reads CASSYLAGRDEQYF. DNA of the CDR3: TGTGCCAGCAGTTATTTAGCGGGGAGGGACGAGCAGTACTTC.

V gene TRBV18 combines with J gene TRBJ2-4; 12 bases align to TRBD1. Germline CDR1 KGHSH, CDR2 LQKENI. The CDR3 is 15 amino acids. J lost 5 bases, V lost 4 bases, and 3 bases had no gene match. The CDR3 coding sequence is TGTGCCAGCTCACGGGACAGGGGGCGCGAAAACATTCAGTACTTC. This encodes CASSRDRGRENIQYF.

This clone was observed many times. The chain links TRBV28 to TRBJ1-5; D may be TRBD1 (6 bases). Trimming pared 8 bases from V and 11 bases from J, leaving 13 bases between. The CDR3 totals 11 residues. Germline loops: CDR1 MDHEN, CDR2 SYDVKM. For the CDR3, the DNA is TGTGCCAGCCAGGGGAGTTTGACCCAGCATTTT. It is translated as CASQGSLTQHF.

The J gene is TRBJ2-5, the V gene TRBV11-2; no firm D call. CDR3 size: 12 residues. Deletions cut 5 bases from V and 5 bases from J, with 9 bases between. Germline-derived CDR1 and CDR2 are SGHAT and FQNNGV. CDR3 amino acids: CASSPDWETQYF. Written as DNA, the CDR3 is TGTGCCAGCAGCCCCGACTGGGAGACCCAGTACTTC.